The rows below give T cell receptor beta chains drawn from one sample of a study of T cells after yellow fever vaccination. TCRdb redid the calling of the 5' RACE reads with MiXCR, one entry per CDR3 protein. Of about 340,000 distinct CDR3 sequences in the sample, around 13% were seen once. Source: CD4+ T cells sorted from PBMCs, taken 15 days after the yellow fever booster vaccination. These TCRs come from a man younger than 35 who received the YFV17D yellow fever vaccine. Each CDR3 is given with its conserved first and last residue.

V: TRBV6-5
CDR3: CASSFARTGGYTF

V: TRBV28
CDR3: CASSLNFNLADTQYF

V: TRBV5-1
CDR3: CASSLASYQETQYF

V: TRBV5-1
CDR3: CASSLGSGNSPLHF

V: TRBV5-1
CDR3: CASSLTGWTSGGGETQYF

V: TRBV6-6
CDR3: CASSQGTSGRQETQYF

V: TRBV12-5
CDR3: CASGLGDRSYGYTF

V: TRBV6-5
CDR3: CASRSLGTGELFF

V: TRBV30
CDR3: CAWNVLINSPLHF

V: TRBV9
CDR3: CASSVAGTGQFF

V: TRBV12-3/TRBV12-4
CDR3: CASSLTGGGYTEAFF